This T cell receptor beta chain was profiled in a study of cytomegalovirus exposure and HLA in healthy donors. General study findings and limits: The authors enumerated under 200 TCR beta chains as linked to cytomegalovirus.

This clone appeared a single time. Its target is unknown. PCR primers comprised 60 Vbeta and 13 Jbeta primers. Using immunoSEQ multiplex PCR, the repertoire was profiled, and TCRdb retains in-frame clones only, with some absent. Of 100,000 or so clones in the sample, around 85% were seen once. This clonotype originated in a man aged 30 to 39 in good health and CMV-seronegative. Sequenced input: PBMCs.

CDR3 residues: CASSGQVIYEQYF. DNA for the CDR3: TGTGCCAGCAGCGGACAGGTAATCTACGAGCAGTACTTC. The chain carries TRBV7-9 and TRBJ2-7, with 7 nucleotides matching TRBD1. Germline lookup yields CDR1 SEHNR and CDR2 FQNEAQ (reference sequence). The CDR3 has 13 amino acids. Germline trimming cut 5 bases from V and 3 bases from J; bases unmatched to any gene: 4.